This TCR beta chain was recorded in a study of T cells after yellow fever vaccination. Across the study: SMART-Seq v4 Ultra Low Input prepared libraries from low-cell fractions. Study observations and caveats: Post-booster repertoires again held most primary-vaccination clones (about 96% CD4, 85% to 90% CD8). One caveat is that FACS-sorted repertoires could contain abundant clonotypes contaminating from the bulk population. By day 5 rather than day 15, the secondary response had peaked, though it was weaker.

MiXCR, applied by TCRdb to the 5' RACE reads, yields one record per CDR3 protein. Here the sample spans some 500,000 distinct CDR3 sequences, roughly 14% being singletons. This clonotype was counted a few times. The antigen remains undetermined. This material consisted of PBMCs, taken on the day of the yellow fever booster vaccination. The receptor was derived from a man aged 30 to 45 who received the YFV17D yellow fever vaccine.

This CDR3 reads CSAKGRGSSYNEQFF. The CDR3 DNA reads TGCAGTGCGAAGGGCAGGGGTAGCTCCTACAATGAGCAGTTCTTC. V gene TRBV20-1 combines with J gene TRBJ2-1, with D possibly being TRBD1 (6 bases). Trimming took off 6 bases at V and 0 bases at J, with 15 bases between the two ends. The CDR3 has 15 amino acids. CDR1 and CDR2 from the germline V gene are DFQATT and SNEGSKA (reference sequence).